The source of this T cell receptor beta chain is a study of blood T cell repertoires in COVID-19. Here immunoSEQ multiplex PCR was the method, and the copy in TCRdb shows in-frame clones only, minus some. The profile shows 150,000 to 200,000 clones, 85% to 95% of them singletons. V was trimmed by 6 bases and J by 0 bases, leaving 14 bases between them. The CDR3 has 15 amino acids. Germline V gives CDR1 KGHDR, CDR2 SFDVKD. This clone was seen just once. The V call is TRBV24-1, the J call TRBJ2-7, with TRBD2 as a possible D gene (6 bases). The material sequenced was peripheral blood. This TCR came from a woman between 45 and 60 years old with acute or convalescent COVID-19. The CDR3 here is CATSPGTSSSYEQYF. CDR3 coding DNA: TGTGCCACCAGTCCCGGGACTTCCAGCTCCTACGAGCAGTACTTC.